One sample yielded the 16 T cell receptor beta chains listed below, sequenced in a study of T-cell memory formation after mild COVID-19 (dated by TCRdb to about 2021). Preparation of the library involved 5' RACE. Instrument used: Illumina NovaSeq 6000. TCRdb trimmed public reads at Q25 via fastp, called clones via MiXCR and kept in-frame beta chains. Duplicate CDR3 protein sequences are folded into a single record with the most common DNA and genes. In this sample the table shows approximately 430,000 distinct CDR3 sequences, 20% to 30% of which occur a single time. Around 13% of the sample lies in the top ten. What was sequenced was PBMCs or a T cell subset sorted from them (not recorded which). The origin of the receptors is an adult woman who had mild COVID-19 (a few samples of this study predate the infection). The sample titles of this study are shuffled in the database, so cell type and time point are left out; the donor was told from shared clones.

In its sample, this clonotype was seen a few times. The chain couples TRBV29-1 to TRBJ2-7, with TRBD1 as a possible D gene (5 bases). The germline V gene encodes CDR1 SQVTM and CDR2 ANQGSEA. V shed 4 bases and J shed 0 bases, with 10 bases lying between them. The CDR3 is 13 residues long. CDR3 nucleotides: TGCAGCGTTGTTATGGACATCTCCTACGAGCAGTACTTC. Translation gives CSVVMDISYEQYF.

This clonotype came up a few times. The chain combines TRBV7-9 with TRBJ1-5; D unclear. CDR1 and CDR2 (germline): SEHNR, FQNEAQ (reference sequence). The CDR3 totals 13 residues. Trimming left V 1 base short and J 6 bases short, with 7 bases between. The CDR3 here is CASSLDVGQPQHF. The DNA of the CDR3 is TGTGCCAGCAGCTTAGATGTGGGTCAGCCCCAGCATTTT.

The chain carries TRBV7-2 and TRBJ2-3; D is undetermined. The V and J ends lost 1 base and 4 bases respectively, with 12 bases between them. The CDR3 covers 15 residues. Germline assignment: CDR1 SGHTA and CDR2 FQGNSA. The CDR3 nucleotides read TGTGCCAGCAGCTTAGTGATCGGGTACTCAGATACGCAGTATTTT. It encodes CASSLVIGYSDTQYF.

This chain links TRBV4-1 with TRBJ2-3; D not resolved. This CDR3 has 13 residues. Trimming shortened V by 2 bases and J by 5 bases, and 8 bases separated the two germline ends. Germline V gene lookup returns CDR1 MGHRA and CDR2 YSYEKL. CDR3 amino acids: CASSQLIGDTQYF. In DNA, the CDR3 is TGCGCCAGCAGCCAACTGATTGGAGATACGCAGTATTTT.

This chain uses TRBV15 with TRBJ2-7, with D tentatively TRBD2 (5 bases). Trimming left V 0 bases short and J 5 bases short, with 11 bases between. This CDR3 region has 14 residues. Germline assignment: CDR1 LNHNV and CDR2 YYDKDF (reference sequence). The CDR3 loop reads CATSRDSLADEQYF. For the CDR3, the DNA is TGTGCCACCAGCAGAGATTCGCTAGCTGACGAGCAGTACTTC.

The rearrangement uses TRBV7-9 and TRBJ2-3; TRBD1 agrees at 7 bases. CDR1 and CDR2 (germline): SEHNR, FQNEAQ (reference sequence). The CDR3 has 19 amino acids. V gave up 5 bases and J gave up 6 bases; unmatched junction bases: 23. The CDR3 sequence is CASSPSEGAYGQRSDTQYF. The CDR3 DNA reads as TGTGCCAGCAGCCCATCCGAGGGGGCCTATGGCCAAAGATCGGATACGCAGTATTTT. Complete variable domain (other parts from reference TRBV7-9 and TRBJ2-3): DTGVSQNPRHKITKRGQNVTFRCDPISEHNRLYWYRQTLGQGPEFLTYFQNEAQLEKSRLLSDRFSAERPKGSFSTLEIQRTEQGDSAMYLCASSPSEGAYGQRSDTQYFGPGTRLTVL.

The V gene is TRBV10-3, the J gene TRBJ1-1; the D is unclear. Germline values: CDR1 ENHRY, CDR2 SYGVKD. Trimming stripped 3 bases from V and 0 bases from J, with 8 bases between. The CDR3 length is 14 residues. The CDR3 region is CAISDAGVNTEAFF. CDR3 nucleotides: TGTGCCATCAGTGATGCAGGTGTGAACACTGAAGCTTTCTTT.

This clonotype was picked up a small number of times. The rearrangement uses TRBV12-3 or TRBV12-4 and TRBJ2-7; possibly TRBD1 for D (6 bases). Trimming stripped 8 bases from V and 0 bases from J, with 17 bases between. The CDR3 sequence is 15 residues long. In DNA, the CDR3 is TGTGCCAGCGGAAGAAGGGCAGGGGTCTCCTACGAGCAGTACTTC. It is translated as CASGRRAGVSYEQYF.

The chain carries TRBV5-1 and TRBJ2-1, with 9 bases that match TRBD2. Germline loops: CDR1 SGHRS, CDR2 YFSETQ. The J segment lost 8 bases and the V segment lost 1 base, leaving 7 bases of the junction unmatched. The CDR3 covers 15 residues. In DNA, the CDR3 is TGCGCCAGCAGCTTGTTGCGGGAGGGCCCCTATGAGCAGTTCTTC. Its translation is CASSLLREGPYEQFF. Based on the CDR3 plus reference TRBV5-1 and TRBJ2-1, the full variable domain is KAGVTQTPRYLIKTRGQQVTLSCSPISGHRSVSWYQQTPGQGLQFLFEYFSETQRNKGNFPGRFSGRQFSNSRSEMNVSTLELGDSALYLCASSLLREGPYEQFFGPGTRLTVL.

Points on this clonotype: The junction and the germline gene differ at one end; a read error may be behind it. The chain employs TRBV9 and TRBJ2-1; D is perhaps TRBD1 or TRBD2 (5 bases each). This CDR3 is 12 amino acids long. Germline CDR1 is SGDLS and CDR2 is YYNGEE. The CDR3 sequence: CASSSYSGASYF. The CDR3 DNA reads TGTGCCAGCAGCTCATACTCCGGGGCCTCCTACTTC.

CDR3 bases: TGTGCCAGCAGTTCGGCTACCACAGATACGCAGTATTTT. It is translated as CASSSATTDTQYF. The gene calls are TRBV7-9 and TRBJ2-3; D remains unclear. Germline V lookup: CDR1 SEHNR, CDR2 FQNEAQ (reference sequence). The CDR3 is made up of 13 amino acids. V lost 6 bases and J 2 bases, leaving 9 bases between the germline ends.

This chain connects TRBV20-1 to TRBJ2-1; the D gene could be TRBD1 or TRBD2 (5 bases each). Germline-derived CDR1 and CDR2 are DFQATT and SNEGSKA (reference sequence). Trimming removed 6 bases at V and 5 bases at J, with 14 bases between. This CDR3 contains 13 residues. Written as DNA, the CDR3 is TGCAGTGCGGGGGTGTCGGCGAACAATGAGCAGTTCTTC. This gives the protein CSAGVSANNEQFF.

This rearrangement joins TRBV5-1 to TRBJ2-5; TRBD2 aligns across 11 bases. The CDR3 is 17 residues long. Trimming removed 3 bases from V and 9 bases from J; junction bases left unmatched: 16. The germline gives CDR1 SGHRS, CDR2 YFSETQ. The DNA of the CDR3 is TGCGCCAGCAGCTCCGGACTAGCGGGCGGTACCAAGAGGGCCCAGTACTTC. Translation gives CASSSGLAGGTKRAQYF.

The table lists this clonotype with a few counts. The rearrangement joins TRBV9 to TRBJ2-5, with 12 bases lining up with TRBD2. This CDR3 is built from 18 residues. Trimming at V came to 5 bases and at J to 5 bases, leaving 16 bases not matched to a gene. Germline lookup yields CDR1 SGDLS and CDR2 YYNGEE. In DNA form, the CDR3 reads TGTGCCAGCAGTCGTAGCTCTGCTAGCGGGGGGGCTGGTGAGACCCAGTACTTC. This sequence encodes CASSRSSASGGAGETQYF.

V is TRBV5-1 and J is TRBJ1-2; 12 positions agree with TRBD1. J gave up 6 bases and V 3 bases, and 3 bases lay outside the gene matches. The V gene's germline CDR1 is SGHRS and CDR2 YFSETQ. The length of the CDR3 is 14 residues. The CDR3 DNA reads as TGCGCCAGCAGCTCGGGACAGGGGGCGCATGGCTACACCTTC. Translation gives CASSSGQGAHGYTF.

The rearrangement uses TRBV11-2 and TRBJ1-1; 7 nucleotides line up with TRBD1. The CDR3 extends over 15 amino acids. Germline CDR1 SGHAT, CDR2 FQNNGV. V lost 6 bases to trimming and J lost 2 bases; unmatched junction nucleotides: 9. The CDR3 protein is CASRPLTGSNTEAFF. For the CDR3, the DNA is TGTGCCAGCAGACCGCTGACAGGGTCAAACACTGAAGCTTTCTTT.